This T cell receptor beta chain originates from a study of T cell responses to AZD1222 COVID-19 vaccine. Repertoires were generated with immunoSEQ multiplex PCR, while TCRdb's copy carries only in-frame clones and drops some. This sample has about 150,000 clones; over 75% occur once, and the top ten carry more than 7.5%. Study-level points and caveats: Elevations in Spike-specific TCR breadth and depth followed administration of two AZD1222 doses. Just a handful of AZD1222 recipients tested seropositive at baseline. At 160-218 and 743-854, vaccine-associated CD4 TCRs were dominant, and they spanned spike.

From germline, CDR1 is SGDLS and CDR2 YYNGEE. The V end was cut by 1 base, the J end by 7 bases, with 6 bases between. The CDR3 sequence is 12 residues long. Of note for this clone: Its target is not known.

The chain employs TRBV9 and TRBJ2-1; D gene uncertain. The sample in question was peripheral blood, obtained 28 days after the second dose of the MenACWY control vaccine. This receptor was taken from an adult who received the MenACWY meningococcal vaccine as a control. The DNA of the CDR3 is TGTGCCAGCAGCGTATCTGGGAATGAGCAGTTCTTC. Protein product: CASSVSGNEQFF.